This T cell receptor (beta chain) emerged from a study of blood T cells in healthy people across ages. Sample-barcoded 5' priming and a J-beta primer mix drove a second PCR of about 6 to 12 cycles. TCRdb redid the calling of the 5' RACE reads with MiXCR, one entry per CDR3 protein. The profile shows some 760,000 distinct CDR3 sequences, around 25% of them singletons. The CDR3 runs 15 residues. Germline loops: CDR1 MNHEY, CDR2 SMNVEV (reference sequence). The table lists this clonotype with a few counts. These data also formed part of another study, on T cells of mothers and their children.

This rearrangement joins TRBV27 to TRBJ2-1; D call uncertain. The DNA end is a closer match to TRBJ2-7, so the J assignment may be wrong. The TCR comes from a boy aged 10-17 years in good health. The sequenced material came from blood. For the CDR3, the DNA is TGTGCCAGCAGTTTACCCAAGGGTAACATCTACGAGCAGTACTTC. Translation gives CASSLPKGNIYEQYF.